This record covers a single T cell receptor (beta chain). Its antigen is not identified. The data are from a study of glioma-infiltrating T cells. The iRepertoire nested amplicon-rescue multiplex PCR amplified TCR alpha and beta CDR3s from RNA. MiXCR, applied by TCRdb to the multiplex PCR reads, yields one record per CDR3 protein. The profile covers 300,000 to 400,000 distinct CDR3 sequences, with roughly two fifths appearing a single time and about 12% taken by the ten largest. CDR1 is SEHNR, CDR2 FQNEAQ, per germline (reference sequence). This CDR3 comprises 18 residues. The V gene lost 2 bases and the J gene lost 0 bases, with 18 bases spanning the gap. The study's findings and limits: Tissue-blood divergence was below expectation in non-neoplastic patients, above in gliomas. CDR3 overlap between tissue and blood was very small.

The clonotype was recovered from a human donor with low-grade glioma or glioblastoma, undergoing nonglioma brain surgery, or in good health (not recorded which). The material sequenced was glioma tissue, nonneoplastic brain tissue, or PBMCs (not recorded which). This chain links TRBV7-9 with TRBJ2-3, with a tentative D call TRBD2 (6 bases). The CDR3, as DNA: TGTGCCAGCAGCTTAAGGTGGTTAGCGGAACATAGCACAGATACGCAGTATTTT. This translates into CASSLRWLAEHSTDTQYF. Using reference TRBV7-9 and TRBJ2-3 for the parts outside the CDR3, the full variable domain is DTGVSQNPRHKITKRGQNVTFRCDPISEHNRLYWYRQTLGQGPEFLTYFQNEAQLEKSRLLSDRFSAERPKGSFSTLEIQRTEQGDSAMYLCASSLRWLAEHSTDTQYFGPGTRLTVL.